The present entry profiles one T cell receptor (beta chain) with its context. What it recognizes is unknown. This entry belongs to a study of cytomegalovirus exposure and HLA in healthy donors. Study-wide context: An earlier analysis identified 117 million unique TCR beta sequences in 150 million to 200 million T cells.

PCR employed 60 Vbeta and 13 Jbeta primers. TCRdb's table, derived via immunoSEQ multiplex PCR, lists solely in-frame clones and lacks some. The sample has 100,000 to 120,000 clones, under 70% seen once. Study results and limitations: A missense DCLRE1C variant was associated with V- and J-gene trimming of TCR beta chains in a later analysis, and an independent cohort replicated the association. Available immune exposure information covered CMV serostatus only. In vitro work confirmed that a few CMV-associated chains recognize CMV antigens.

There are 14 residues in the CDR3. J lost 7 bases, V lost 2 bases, and 2 bases had no gene match. CDR1 and CDR2 (germline): SGHRS, YFSETQ. The chain employs TRBV5-1 and TRBJ2-1; 11 bases are shared with TRBD2. The sequence derives from a man aged 18 to 30 in good health and CMV-seropositive. The sequencing sample was made of PBMCs. CDR3 amino acids: CASSFSGGANEQFF. The CDR3 nucleotides are TGCGCCAGCAGCTTTAGCGGGGGGGCAAATGAGCAGTTCTTC.